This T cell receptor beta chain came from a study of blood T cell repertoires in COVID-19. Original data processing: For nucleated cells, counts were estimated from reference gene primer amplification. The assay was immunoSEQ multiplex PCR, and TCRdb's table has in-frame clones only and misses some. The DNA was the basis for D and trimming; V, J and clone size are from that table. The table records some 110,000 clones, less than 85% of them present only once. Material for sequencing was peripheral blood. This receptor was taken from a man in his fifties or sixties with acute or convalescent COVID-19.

The CDR3 loop is CASRPLAARDADTQYF. In DNA, the CDR3 is TGTGCCAGCAGGCCTCTAGCGGCCAGGGATGCAGATACGCAGTATTTT. The V gene is TRBV7-9, the J gene TRBJ2-3, with 7 bases that match TRBD2. The CDR3 is 16 residues long. With 6 bases clipped from V and 4 bases from J, the junction kept 13 bases outside the gene matches. Germline CDR1 and CDR2: SEHNR and FQNEAQ (reference sequence). Full variable domain (outside the CDR3, taken from reference TRBV7-9 and TRBJ2-3): DTGVSQNPRHKITKRGQNVTFRCDPISEHNRLYWYRQTLGQGPEFLTYFQNEAQLEKSRLLSDRFSAERPKGSFSTLEIQRTEQGDSAMYLCASRPLAARDADTQYFGPGTRLTVL.